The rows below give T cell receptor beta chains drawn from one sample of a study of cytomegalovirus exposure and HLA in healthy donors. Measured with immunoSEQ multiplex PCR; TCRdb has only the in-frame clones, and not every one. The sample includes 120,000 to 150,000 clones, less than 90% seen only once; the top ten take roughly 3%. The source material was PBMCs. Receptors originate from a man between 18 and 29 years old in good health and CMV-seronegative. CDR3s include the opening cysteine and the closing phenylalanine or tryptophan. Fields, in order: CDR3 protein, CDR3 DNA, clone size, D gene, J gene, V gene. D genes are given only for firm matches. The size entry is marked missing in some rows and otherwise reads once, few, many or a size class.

cdr3_aa: CASSGGPGGKTQYF; cdr3_nt: TGTGCCAGCAGTGGTGGACCAGGGGGGAAGACCCAGTACTTC; clone_size: .; d_call: .; j_call: TRBJ2-5; v_call: TRBV6-1
cdr3_aa: CASSLRTQYF; cdr3_nt: TGTGCCAGCAGTTTACGGACCCAGTACTTC; clone_size: once; d_call: .; j_call: TRBJ2-5; v_call: TRBV27
cdr3_aa: CASSLQTRHEQFF; cdr3_nt: TGTGCCAGCAGCCTCCAGACTAGGCATGAGCAGTTCTTC; clone_size: .; d_call: .; j_call: TRBJ2-1; v_call: TRBV7-9
cdr3_aa: CASSPRDSSGNTIYF; cdr3_nt: TGTGCCAGCAGCCCCCGGGACAGCTCTGGAAACACCATATATTTT; clone_size: .; d_call: TRBD1; j_call: TRBJ1-3; v_call: TRBV9
cdr3_aa: CASGPIQGGSPLHF; cdr3_nt: TGTGCTAGTGGGCCGATCCAGGGTGGTTCACCCCTCCACTTT; clone_size: .; d_call: .; j_call: TRBJ1-6; v_call: TRBV12-5
cdr3_aa: CANAGTGGYEQYF; cdr3_nt: TGTGCCAATGCCGGGACAGGGGGCTACGAGCAGTACTTC; clone_size: once; d_call: TRBD1; j_call: TRBJ2-7; v_call: TRBV6-4
cdr3_aa: CASSQDPRGEQYF; cdr3_nt: TGCGCCAGCAGCCAAGATCCTCGCGGGGAGCAGTACTTC; clone_size: .; d_call: .; j_call: TRBJ2-7; v_call: TRBV4-1
cdr3_aa: CASTDGGQGLNIQYF; cdr3_nt: TGTGCCAGTACCGATGGGGGACAGGGTTTAAACATTCAGTACTTC; clone_size: .; d_call: TRBD1; j_call: TRBJ2-4; v_call: TRBV19
cdr3_aa: CAISADREQPQHF; cdr3_nt: TGTGCCATCAGTGCGGACAGGGAACAGCCCCAGCATTTT; clone_size: .; d_call: TRBD1; j_call: TRBJ1-5; v_call: TRBV10-3
cdr3_aa: CASSSYTYEQYF; cdr3_nt: TGTGCCAGCAGTTCCTATACCTACGAGCAGTACTTC; clone_size: few; d_call: .; j_call: TRBJ2-7; v_call: TRBV27
cdr3_aa: CAWSVAGRPGELFF; cdr3_nt: TGTGCCTGGAGTGTGGCAGGGCGCCCCGGGGAGCTGTTTTTT; clone_size: .; d_call: .; j_call: TRBJ2-2; v_call: TRBV30
cdr3_aa: CASSSLNTIYF; cdr3_nt: TGTGCCAGCAGTTCCCTCAACACCATATATTTT; clone_size: .; d_call: .; j_call: TRBJ1-3; v_call: TRBV28
cdr3_aa: CASSKPGQGDGYTF; cdr3_nt: TGTGCCAGCAGCAAACCGGGACAGGGTGATGGCTACACCTTC; clone_size: .; d_call: TRBD1; j_call: TRBJ1-2; v_call: TRBV5-6
cdr3_aa: CASSQGVLGSYNSPLHF; cdr3_nt: TGCGCCAGCAGCCAGGGAGTGTTGGGGAGTTATAATTCACCCCTCCACTTT; clone_size: .; d_call: .; j_call: TRBJ1-6; v_call: TRBV4-1
cdr3_aa: CASSLAGSGANVLTF; cdr3_nt: TGTGCCAGTAGCCTGGCAGGTTCCGGGGCCAACGTCCTGACTTTC; clone_size: .; d_call: .; j_call: TRBJ2-6; v_call: TRBV19
cdr3_aa: CASSLSHRGGNTIYF; cdr3_nt: TGTGCCAGCAGCTTATCACATAGGGGTGGAAACACCATATATTTT; clone_size: .; d_call: .; j_call: TRBJ1-3; v_call: TRBV7-9
cdr3_aa: CASSFKETQYF; cdr3_nt: TGTGCCAGCAGCTTCAAAGAGACCCAGTACTTC; clone_size: .; d_call: .; j_call: TRBJ2-5; v_call: TRBV7-9
cdr3_aa: CASRLRDSGSYEQYF; cdr3_nt: TGTGCCAGCAGGCTCCGGGACAGCGGCTCCTACGAGCAGTACTTC; clone_size: .; d_call: TRBD1; j_call: TRBJ2-7; v_call: TRBV2
cdr3_aa: CASSRPSGRANEQFF; cdr3_nt: TGTGCCAGCAGCCGACCTAGCGGGAGGGCCAATGAGCAGTTCTTC; clone_size: .; d_call: TRBD2; j_call: TRBJ2-1; v_call: TRBV5-6
cdr3_aa: CASSWSGVLPGELFF; cdr3_nt: TGTGCCAGCAGCTGGTCGGGAGTATTACCCGGGGAGCTGTTTTTT; clone_size: .; d_call: .; j_call: TRBJ2-2; v_call: TRBV5-6
cdr3_aa: CASSEIWRRGYTF; cdr3_nt: TGTGCCAGCAGTGAAATCTGGAGGCGCGGCTACACCTTC; clone_size: .; d_call: .; j_call: TRBJ1-2; v_call: TRBV2
cdr3_aa: CATSREGQQETQYF; cdr3_nt: TGTGCCACCAGCAGAGAAGGACAGCAAGAGACCCAGTACTTC; clone_size: .; d_call: .; j_call: TRBJ2-5; v_call: TRBV15
cdr3_aa: CASTGTGGGEQYF; cdr3_nt: TGTGCCAGCACCGGGACAGGGGGCGGCGAGCAGTACTTC; clone_size: .; d_call: TRBD1; j_call: TRBJ2-7; v_call: TRBV7-2
cdr3_aa: CASSPTGENTEAFF; cdr3_nt: TGCGCCAGCAGTCCCACAGGGGAGAACACTGAAGCTTTCTTT; clone_size: .; d_call: TRBD1; j_call: TRBJ1-1; v_call: TRBV4-1
cdr3_aa: CASSEGSRGEQYF; cdr3_nt: TGTGCCAGCAGTGAAGGGAGCCGGGGTGAGCAGTACTTC; clone_size: .; d_call: .; j_call: TRBJ2-7; v_call: TRBV27
cdr3_aa: CASSHPRGTGELFF; cdr3_nt: TGCGCCAGCAGCCATCCCAGGGGGACCGGGGAGCTGTTTTTT; clone_size: .; d_call: TRBD1; j_call: TRBJ2-2; v_call: TRBV4-1
cdr3_aa: CASSPGTGKGALYEQFF; cdr3_nt: TGTGCCAGCTCGCCCGGTACGGGGAAGGGGGCATTATATGAGCAGTTCTTC; clone_size: .; d_call: TRBD1; j_call: TRBJ2-1; v_call: TRBV18
cdr3_aa: CASSSGTGGISEAFF; cdr3_nt: TGTGCCAGCAGCTCAGGGACAGGGGGGATCAGTGAAGCTTTCTTT; clone_size: .; d_call: TRBD1; j_call: TRBJ1-1; v_call: TRBV11-2